A single T cell receptor (beta chain) is shown here with its context. Its cognate antigen has yet to be identified. This clone may be a read error of a much larger clone one base away. The data stem from a study of response to subunit inactivated influenza vaccine (dated by TCRdb to between 2017 and 2018). A note on the overall study: Deep quantitative profiling of the T cell receptor repertoire was used in the study to follow responses to a trivalent subunit inactivated influenza vaccine.

The germline V gene encodes CDR1 MNHEY and CDR2 SVGAGI. The CDR3, from cysteine to phenylalanine, totals 16 residues. The read is trimmed to its CDR3 DNA, 48 bases read in frame from base 1. Libraries were constructed by RT-PCR. For sequencing, an Illumina HiSeq 2500 was employed. Using fastp at Q25 and MiXCR, TCRdb reprocessed the public reads and kept productive beta chains. One record per CDR3 amino acid sequence lists the most common genes and DNA. This sample is represented by 450,000 to 600,000 distinct CDR3 sequences; more than 7% of them were singletons. The ten largest clones represent 13% of the sample. Results the study describes overall, beyond this receptor: It was suggested by the authors that each seasonal influenza vaccination may recruit only a limited number of new T cells.

The source of this sequence is a man between 50 and 75 years old who received an inactivated influenza vaccine. Donor details come from another sample of the same person, matched by shared clones. This sample comprised PBMCs from blood, obtained 23 to 25 months after vaccination. The chain links TRBV6-5 with TRBJ2-3; the D gene assignment is perhaps TRBD1 or TRBD2, with each matching 5 bases. The CDR3: CASSHSLGTLGDTQYF. The base sequence is TGTGCCAGCAGTCACTCGTTGGGGACCCTAGGGGATACGCAGTATTTT.